The rows below give T cell receptor beta chains drawn from one sample of a study of cytomegalovirus exposure and HLA in healthy donors. The method was immunoSEQ multiplex PCR; TCRdb's version includes in-frame clones alone and lacks a portion of them. The table gives fewer than 250,000 clones; the top ten clones make up roughly 0.89% of it. Sequenced sample: PBMCs. All receptors derive from a woman aged 25 to 39 in good health and CMV-seropositive. The CDR3 runs from the conserved cysteine through the conserved F or W. D genes are given only for firm matches.

d_call: TRBD1; v_call: TRBV14; j_call: TRBJ1-5; cdr3_aa: CASGKGAGGNQPQHF; cdr3_nt: TGTGCCAGCGGCAAGGGGGCAGGGGGCAATCAGCCCCAGCATTTT
d_call: NA; v_call: TRBV7-9; j_call: TRBJ1-1; cdr3_aa: CASSLQGANTEAFF; cdr3_nt: TGTGCCAGCAGCTTGCAAGGAGCGAACACTGAAGCTTTCTTT
d_call: TRBD1; v_call: TRBV5-8; j_call: TRBJ1-5; cdr3_aa: CASSPGQGAWQPQHF; cdr3_nt: TGTGCCAGCAGCCCGGGACAGGGGGCATGGCAGCCCCAGCATTTT
d_call: TRBD1; v_call: TRBV2; j_call: TRBJ1-1; cdr3_aa: CASSPGTGGLNTEAFF; cdr3_nt: TGTGCCAGCAGTCCAGGGACAGGGGGGTTGAACACTGAAGCTTTCTTT
d_call: NA; v_call: TRBV30; j_call: TRBJ2-5; cdr3_aa: CAWSLPQETQYF; cdr3_nt: TGTGCCTGGAGTCTCCCCCAAGAGACCCAGTACTTC
d_call: TRBD1; v_call: TRBV7-2; j_call: TRBJ1-2; cdr3_aa: CASSLAPTGGYGYTF; cdr3_nt: TGTGCCAGCAGCTTAGCCCCGACAGGGGGATATGGCTACACCTTC
d_call: NA; v_call: TRBV2; j_call: TRBJ2-3; cdr3_aa: CASKGGVASTDTQYF; cdr3_nt: TGTGCCAGCAAAGGCGGGGTGGCTAGCACAGATACGCAGTATTTT
d_call: TRBD2; v_call: TRBV4-3; j_call: TRBJ2-1; cdr3_aa: CASSQDPPSGRNNEQFF; cdr3_nt: TGCGCCAGCAGCCAAGATCCCCCTAGCGGTAGAAACAATGAGCAGTTCTTC
d_call: NA; v_call: TRBV7-2; j_call: TRBJ2-7; cdr3_aa: CASSLGGLGQMYEQYF; cdr3_nt: TGTGCCAGCAGCTTAGGGGGGTTGGGACAAATGTACGAGCAGTACTTC
d_call: TRBD1; v_call: TRBV28; j_call: TRBJ2-7; cdr3_aa: CASSTPGTGAAHEQYF; cdr3_nt: TGTGCCAGCAGTACCCCCGGGACAGGGGCGGCGCACGAGCAGTACTTC
d_call: TRBD2; v_call: TRBV11-2; j_call: TRBJ2-1; cdr3_aa: CASRRGLAGGEQFF; cdr3_nt: TGTGCCAGCAGAAGGGGACTAGCGGGGGGTGAGCAGTTCTTC
d_call: TRBD1; v_call: TRBV5-6; j_call: TRBJ1-2; cdr3_aa: CASSAPPGTGEAYGYTF; cdr3_nt: TGTGCCAGCAGCGCCCCCCCCGGGACAGGGGAGGCCTATGGCTACACCTTC
d_call: NA; v_call: TRBV6-5; j_call: TRBJ1-6; cdr3_aa: CASSGAPFGSPLHF; cdr3_nt: TGTGCCAGCAGTGGGGCTCCGTTTGGGTCACCCCTCCACTTT
d_call: NA; v_call: TRBV6-1; j_call: TRBJ1-5; cdr3_aa: CASSGNEANQPQHF; cdr3_nt: TGTGCCAGCAGTGGGAACGAGGCCAATCAGCCCCAGCATTTT
d_call: NA; v_call: TRBV11-2; j_call: TRBJ2-1; cdr3_aa: CASSLTVGQGLYNEQFF; cdr3_nt: TGTGCCAGCAGCTTGACCGTTGGGCAGGGCTTGTACAATGAGCAGTTCTTC
d_call: NA; v_call: TRBV7-9; j_call: TRBJ2-7; cdr3_aa: CASSPPRGRSSYEQYF; cdr3_nt: TGTGCCAGCAGCCCCCCCCGCGGGCGTAGCTCCTACGAGCAGTACTTC
d_call: TRBD2; v_call: TRBV9; j_call: TRBJ2-5; cdr3_aa: CASSVTSDQEETQYF; cdr3_nt: TGTGCCAGCAGCGTTACTAGCGATCAGGAGGAGACCCAGTACTTC
d_call: TRBD1; v_call: TRBV10-1; j_call: TRBJ1-4; cdr3_aa: CASSPDRLGEKLFF; cdr3_nt: TGCGCCAGCAGCCCGGACAGGCTGGGTGAAAAACTGTTTTTT
d_call: TRBD2; v_call: TRBV4-1; j_call: TRBJ2-5; cdr3_aa: CASSSWTSGSFETQYF; cdr3_nt: TGCGCCAGCAGCAGTTGGACTAGCGGGAGTTTTGAGACCCAGTACTTC
d_call: TRBD1; v_call: TRBV18; j_call: TRBJ2-7; cdr3_aa: CASSPPGTGGYEQYF; cdr3_nt: TGTGCCAGCTCACCACCCGGGACAGGGGGTTACGAGCAGTACTTC
d_call: NA; v_call: TRBV12-5; j_call: TRBJ2-1; cdr3_aa: CASGLVYGQSTLNEQFF; cdr3_nt: TGTGCTAGTGGTTTGGTATATGGGCAGTCTACACTCAATGAGCAGTTCTTC
d_call: NA; v_call: TRBV7-8; j_call: TRBJ1-5; cdr3_aa: CASSFLTDQPQHF; cdr3_nt: TGTGCCAGCAGCTTCTTGACAGATCAGCCCCAGCATTTT
d_call: NA; v_call: TRBV10-3; j_call: TRBJ1-1; cdr3_aa: CAISDPSEAFF; cdr3_nt: TGTGCCATCAGTGACCCCTCTGAAGCTTTCTTT
d_call: NA; v_call: TRBV19; j_call: TRBJ1-2; cdr3_aa: CASSIGAGFTF; cdr3_nt: TGTGCCAGTAGTATAGGAGCCGGGTTTACCTTC
d_call: NA; v_call: TRBV6-1; j_call: TRBJ1-1; cdr3_aa: CASSETGGRTEAFF; cdr3_nt: TGTGCCAGCAGTGAAACGGGGGGCAGAACTGAAGCTTTCTTT
d_call: NA; v_call: TRBV2; j_call: TRBJ1-6; cdr3_aa: CASNGGSPLHF; cdr3_nt: TGTGCCAGCAACGGGGGTTCACCCCTCCACTTT
d_call: TRBD2; v_call: TRBV19; j_call: TRBJ2-7; cdr3_aa: CASSIRLAGGSHEQYF; cdr3_nt: TGTGCCAGTAGTATCAGGCTAGCGGGAGGATCGCACGAGCAGTACTTC
d_call: TRBD2; v_call: TRBV7-8; j_call: TRBJ2-3; cdr3_aa: CASSLGAGGPGDTQYF; cdr3_nt: TGTGCCAGCAGCTTAGGGGCGGGGGGGCCCGGAGATACGCAGTATTTT
d_call: TRBD1; v_call: TRBV2; j_call: TRBJ1-4; cdr3_aa: CASSDRVERATNEKLFF; cdr3_nt: TGTGCCAGCAGCGACAGGGTGGAGAGGGCAACTAATGAAAAACTGTTTTTT
d_call: TRBD2; v_call: TRBV7-2; j_call: TRBJ2-3; cdr3_aa: CASRPRLAGIDTQYF; cdr3_nt: TGTGCCAGCAGACCACGACTAGCGGGGATAGATACGCAGTATTTT
d_call: NA; v_call: TRBV15; j_call: TRBJ2-7; cdr3_aa: CATKLGGGLIYEQYF; cdr3_nt: TGTGCCACCAAATTAGGTGGCGGGCTAATATACGAGCAGTACTTC
d_call: TRBD2; v_call: TRBV10-1; j_call: TRBJ2-2; cdr3_aa: CASSEGLAGDITGELFF; cdr3_nt: TGCGCCAGCAGTGAAGGCCTAGCGGGAGACATCACCGGGGAGCTGTTTTTT
d_call: TRBD1; v_call: TRBV10-3; j_call: TRBJ2-5; cdr3_aa: CAIRDRAGETQYF; cdr3_nt: TGTGCCATCAGGGACAGGGCCGGAGAGACCCAGTACTTC
d_call: TRBD1; v_call: TRBV5-5; j_call: TRBJ1-1; cdr3_aa: CASSLRAGTGGDTEAFF; cdr3_nt: TGTGCCAGCAGCTTACGAGCCGGGACAGGGGGCGATACTGAAGCTTTCTTT
d_call: NA; v_call: TRBV9; j_call: TRBJ1-2; cdr3_aa: CASSETADYYTF; cdr3_nt: TGTGCCAGCAGCGAAACAGCGGATTACTACACCTTC
d_call: TRBD2; v_call: TRBV28; j_call: TRBJ2-5; cdr3_aa: CASSPSGLAGGSQETQYF; cdr3_nt: TGTGCCAGCAGCCCCTCAGGACTAGCGGGAGGATCCCAAGAGACCCAGTACTTC
d_call: NA; v_call: TRBV28; j_call: TRBJ2-3; cdr3_aa: CASSSPGPNSDTQYF; cdr3_nt: TGTGCCAGCAGTTCGCCAGGGCCTAATTCAGATACGCAGTATTTT
d_call: NA; v_call: TRBV6-5; j_call: TRBJ1-2; cdr3_aa: CASSRTDKSYGYTF; cdr3_nt: TGTGCCAGCAGTAGGACGGACAAATCATATGGCTACACCTTC
d_call: NA; v_call: TRBV5-1; j_call: TRBJ2-1; cdr3_aa: CASSRDWSSYNEQFF; cdr3_nt: TGCGCCAGCAGCCGGGACTGGAGCTCCTACAATGAGCAGTTCTTC
d_call: TRBD1; v_call: TRBV6-5; j_call: TRBJ1-5; cdr3_aa: CASSPTGGNQPQHF; cdr3_nt: TGTGCCAGCAGCCCGACAGGGGGCAATCAGCCCCAGCATTTT
d_call: NA; v_call: TRBV6-1; j_call: TRBJ2-3; cdr3_aa: CASSASSFRTDTQYF; cdr3_nt: TGTGCCAGCAGTGCCTCTAGTTTTCGCACAGATACGCAGTATTTT
d_call: NA; v_call: TRBV25-1; j_call: TRBJ1-4; cdr3_aa: CASTAEGVGEKLFF; cdr3_nt: TGTGCCAGCACTGCGGAAGGGGTCGGTGAAAAACTGTTTTTT
d_call: TRBD2; v_call: TRBV7-6; j_call: TRBJ2-7; cdr3_aa: CASSPGGDEQYF; cdr3_nt: TGTGCCAGCAGCCCGGGGGGGGATGAGCAGTACTTC
d_call: NA; v_call: TRBV9; j_call: TRBJ2-7; cdr3_aa: CASSAGTRLSYEQYF; cdr3_nt: TGTGCCAGCAGCGCCGGGACTCGCCTCTCCTACGAGCAGTACTTC
d_call: TRBD2; v_call: TRBV5-1; j_call: TRBJ2-5; cdr3_aa: CASSLGTTTETQYF; cdr3_nt: TGCGCCAGCAGCCTCGGGACTACCACTGAGACCCAGTACTTC
d_call: TRBD1; v_call: TRBV10-3; j_call: TRBJ2-1; cdr3_aa: CAISVPGTGGGGEQFF; cdr3_nt: TGTGCCATCAGTGTACCCGGGACAGGGGGCGGGGGTGAGCAGTTCTTC
d_call: NA; v_call: TRBV19; j_call: TRBJ1-6; cdr3_aa: CASSIMTENSPLHF; cdr3_nt: TGTGCCAGTAGTATTATGACGGAGAATTCACCCCTCCACTTT
d_call: NA; v_call: TRBV10-3; j_call: TRBJ2-7; cdr3_aa: CAISETSTYEQYF; cdr3_nt: TGTGCCATCAGTGAGACTTCCACTTACGAGCAGTACTTC
d_call: NA; v_call: TRBV2; j_call: TRBJ2-7; cdr3_aa: CASRADGYEQYF; cdr3_nt: TGTGCCAGCAGGGCGGATGGCTACGAGCAGTACTTC
d_call: NA; v_call: TRBV5-1; j_call: TRBJ2-1; cdr3_aa: CATPLRNGEQFF; cdr3_nt: TGCGCCACTCCACTTCGTAACGGTGAGCAGTTCTTC
d_call: NA; v_call: TRBV7-6; j_call: TRBJ1-1; cdr3_aa: CASSLGAGGRSTEAFF; cdr3_nt: TGTGCCAGCAGCTTAGGGGCGGGGGGGAGGAGCACTGAAGCTTTCTTT
d_call: TRBD2; v_call: TRBV5-8; j_call: TRBJ2-5; cdr3_aa: CASSLYIAGGQRETQYF; cdr3_nt: TGTGCCAGCAGCTTGTATATAGCGGGGGGCCAGCGGGAGACCCAGTACTTC
d_call: TRBD1; v_call: TRBV6-5; j_call: TRBJ1-1; cdr3_aa: CASSAEQGAVTEAFF; cdr3_nt: TGTGCCAGCAGTGCCGAACAGGGGGCGGTAACTGAAGCTTTCTTT
d_call: TRBD2; v_call: TRBV18; j_call: TRBJ2-7; cdr3_aa: CASSPGTSGTLSEQYF; cdr3_nt: TGTGCCAGCTCACCAGGGACTAGCGGGACCCTTAGTGAGCAGTACTTC